These 26 T cell receptor beta chains originate from one sample sequenced in a study of OX40 agonist ivuxolimab in advanced cancers. Assay used: immunoSEQ multiplex PCR; TCRdb lists only in-frame clones, some missing. The data contain tens of thousands of clones, 90% of them singletons. The source was CD4+ or CD8+ T cells sorted from blood, collected in a trial of the OX40 agonist ivuxolimab. These receptors were obtained from an adult with an advanced solid tumor such as melanoma, head and neck, liver or kidney cancer.

J is TRBJ2-1 and V is TRBV19, with 7 bases fitting TRBD2. The CDR3 runs 16 residues. Germline CDR1 is LNHDA and CDR2 is SQIVND (reference sequence). With 10 bases clipped from V and 4 bases from J, the junction kept 16 bases outside the gene matches. The DNA for the CDR3 is TGTGCCACCGCTCCCCTCTCGCGGGGGATATACAATGAGCAGTTCTTC. As protein: CATAPLSRGIYNEQFF.

V is TRBV5-6 and J is TRBJ2-6; 8 positions match TRBD1. This CDR3 is built from 15 residues. V lost 5 bases to trimming and J lost 4 bases; unmatched junction nucleotides: 5. The germline CDR1 and CDR2 sequences are SGHDT and YYEEEE. The CDR3 loop is CASRPRGPGANVLTF. The CDR3 coding sequence is TGTGCCAGCAGACCCAGGGGGCCGGGGGCCAACGTCCTGACTTTC.

J is TRBJ2-4 and V is TRBV28; D not certain. Trimming took off 6 bases at V and 5 bases at J, with 11 bases between the two ends. The CDR3 is made up of 13 amino acids. Germline CDR1 reads MDHEN; CDR2 reads SYDVKM. The CDR3 DNA reads TGTGCCAGCAGAGACTTCTTGGAAAACATTCAGTACTTC. It translates to CASRDFLENIQYF.

V usage is TRBV20-1 and J usage is TRBJ1-5; no clear D. This CDR3 comprises 11 residues. The V gene's germline CDR1 is DFQATT and CDR2 SNEGSKA (reference sequence). V lost 0 bases and J 11 bases, leaving 8 bases between the germline ends. DNA of the CDR3: TGCAGTGCTAGAGACCCAGGATCCCAGCATTTT. Translated, it gives CSARDPGSQHF.

The rearrangement links TRBV2 to TRBJ2-1; 10 nucleotides align to TRBD2. This CDR3 has 15 residues. Germline CDR1 reads SNHLY; CDR2 reads FYNNEI. The trim removed 7 bases at V and 2 bases at J, leaving 5 bases unmatched. For the CDR3, the DNA is TGTGCCAGCAACCAAGCGGGAGGGCCCTACAATGAGCAGTTCTTC. Translation: CASNQAGGPYNEQFF.

The chain has TRBV9 and TRBJ2-7, with TRBD2 matching 7 bases. The CDR3 consists of 14 residues. V trimming: 0 bases; J trimming: 3 bases; junction bases outside the gene matches: 3. CDR1 is SGDLS, CDR2 YYNGEE, per germline. The CDR3 loop is CASSVGGRGYEQYF. The CDR3 DNA reads as TGTGCCAGCAGCGTAGGCGGGAGAGGCTACGAGCAGTACTTC.

This rearrangement joins TRBV27 to TRBJ2-3, with a possible D match to TRBD2 (6 bases). CDR1 MNHEY and CDR2 SMNVEV come from the germline V gene (reference sequence). The CDR3 has 14 residues. Trimming removed 6 bases at V and 4 bases at J, with 14 bases between. The CDR3 here is CASREGVGSDTQYF. The CDR3 region has the DNA TGTGCCAGCAGGGAGGGAGTGGGGTCAGATACGCAGTATTTT.

Regarding this clone: Other DNA sequences in the same sample also yield this CDR3. This CDR3 reads CASSPSRRADSGNTIYF. In DNA form, the CDR3 reads TGTGCCAGCAGCCCTAGTCGGAGGGCCGACTCTGGAAACACCATATATTTT. This chain joins TRBV7-2 and TRBJ1-3, with D unclear. The length of the CDR3 is 17 residues. Trimming took 5 bases from V and 0 from J, leaving 17 bases between them. CDR1 and CDR2 from the germline V gene are SGHTA and FQGNSA.

This clone turned up a few times. The V gene is TRBV28, the J gene TRBJ1-5; D might be TRBD1 (5 bases). The CDR3 totals 16 residues. CDR1 and CDR2 (germline): MDHEN, SYDVKM. Trimming stripped 2 bases from V and 0 bases from J, with 11 bases between. The DNA for the CDR3 is TGTGCCAGCAGTTTAAGAAGACAGTATAGCAATCAGCCCCAGCATTTT. It translates to CASSLRRQYSNQPQHF. The complete variable domain, with remaining parts taken from reference TRBV28 and TRBJ1-5, reads DVKVTQSSRYLVKRTGEKVFLECVQDMDHENMFWYRQDPGLGLRLIYFSYDVKMKEKGDIPEGYSVSREKKERFSLILESASTNQTSMYLCASSLRRQYSNQPQHFGDGTRLSIL.

V is TRBV6-1 and J is TRBJ2-5; 8 positions agree with TRBD1. Germline values: CDR1 MNHNS, CDR2 SASEGT. The CDR3 extends over 15 amino acids. V dropped 6 bases and J dropped 4; count of bases not matched to a gene: 10. The DNA of the CDR3 is TGTGCCAGCAGGGCCATGGACAGGGCGGCAGAGACCCAGTACTTC. Translating it yields CASRAMDRAAETQYF.

In this sample, this clone turned up once. Other DNA variants within this sample encode the same CDR3. The chain couples TRBV6-5 to TRBJ2-1; D is perhaps TRBD2 (6 bases). The CDR3 contains 14 residues. Germline V CDR1 and CDR2: MNHEY, SVGAGI. V lost 0 bases to trimming and J lost 4 bases, with 7 bases between them. The CDR3 nucleotides are TGTGCCAGCAGTTACTCGGGGGGATACAATGAGCAGTTCTTC. Protein sequence: CASSYSGGYNEQFF.

The chain has TRBV7-9 and TRBJ2-7; D is possibly TRBD1 or TRBD2 (5 bases each). Germline V gene lookup returns CDR1 SEHNR and CDR2 FQNEAQ (reference sequence). V was shortened by 5 bases and J by 2 bases, with 13 bases between the two germline ends. The CDR3 extends over 14 amino acids. This CDR3 reads CASSHRDATYEQYF. In DNA, the CDR3 is TGTGCCAGCAGCCACCGGGACGCAACCTACGAGCAGTACTTC.

V and J are TRBV6-6 and TRBJ2-1, with D possibly matching TRBD2 (5 bases). Trimming removed 6 bases at V and 9 bases at J, with 18 bases between. Germline values: CDR1 MNHNY, CDR2 SVGAGI (reference sequence). The CDR3 is 14 amino acids. The CDR3 here is CASSSRLPEGEQFF. As DNA, the CDR3 is TGTGCCAGCAGCTCACGACTACCTGAGGGTGAGCAGTTCTTC.

The chain has TRBV5-5 and TRBJ2-5; 7 bases agree with TRBD1. Per germline, CDR1 SGHKS and CDR2 YYEKEE (reference sequence). The CDR3 length is 14 residues. The trim removed 4 bases at V and 1 base at J, leaving 4 bases unmatched. The CDR3 loop reads CASSIGTVQETQYF. The CDR3 nucleotides read TGTGCCAGCAGCATCGGGACAGTCCAAGAGACCCAGTACTTC.

V usage is TRBV6-5 and J usage is TRBJ2-3; D remains unclear. The CDR3 length is 11 residues. Germline V gene sequence: CDR1 MNHEY, CDR2 SVGAGI. The V gene lost 4 bases and the J gene lost 4 bases, with 3 bases spanning the gap. The CDR3 is CASSSSDTQYF. In nucleotides, the CDR3 is TGTGCCAGCAGTTCTTCAGATACGCAGTATTTT.

The chain has TRBV18 and TRBJ2-6; D call uncertain. The length of the CDR3 is 15 residues. V shed 1 base and J shed 0 bases, with 4 bases lying between them. Looked up from germline, CDR1 is KGHSH and CDR2 is LQKENI. CDR3 coding DNA: TGTGCCAGCTCACCACTATCCTCTGGGGCCAACGTCCTGACTTTC. The encoded protein is CASSPLSSGANVLTF. Full variable domain (outside the CDR3, taken from reference TRBV18 and TRBJ2-6): NAGVMQNPRHLVRRRGQEARLRCSPMKGHSHVYWYRQLPEEGLKFMVYLQKENIIDESGMPKERFSAEFPKEGPSILRIQQVVRGDSAAYFCASSPLSSGANVLTFGAGSRLTVL.

The chain's CDR3 is CASTDPDAPGTDTQYF. The CDR3 coding sequence is TGTGCCAGCACTGACCCGGACGCCCCAGGCACAGATACGCAGTATTTT. The rearrangement uses TRBV28 and TRBJ2-3; the D is unclear. V dropped 7 bases and J dropped 1 base, with 18 bases sitting between them. There are 16 residues in the CDR3. The V gene's germline CDR1 is MDHEN and CDR2 SYDVKM.

This chain joins TRBV29-1 and TRBJ2-1, with D tentatively TRBD1 (5 bases). Trimming shortened V by 8 bases and J by 0 bases, and 14 bases separated the two germline ends. CDR1 is SQVTM and CDR2 is ANQGSEA in the germline V gene. The CDR3 totals 14 residues. The CDR3 sequence: CSLPGKSSYNEQFF. The CDR3 DNA sequence: TGCAGCCTTCCAGGGAAAAGCTCCTACAATGAGCAGTTCTTC.

This clone appeared once. The V call is TRBV6-1, the J call TRBJ2-3, with a tentative D call TRBD2 (5 bases). Germline V CDR1 and CDR2: MNHNS, SASEGT. The CDR3 length is 17 residues. Trimming took off 0 bases at V and 6 bases at J, with 19 bases between the two ends. The CDR3 DNA reads as TGTGCCAGCAGTGAAGCGACTATAGCGTATATAGGTGATACGCAGTATTTT. It is translated as CASSEATIAYIGDTQYF.

This chain joins TRBV5-6 and TRBJ2-3, with D possibly TRBD1 on 6 matching bases. Germline lookup yields CDR1 SGHDT and CDR2 YYEEEE. With 0 bases removed from V and 6 bases from J, the gap between germline ends came to 14 bases. This CDR3 is built from 15 residues. CDR3 in amino acids: CASSLVGGATDTQYF. The CDR3 coding sequence is TGTGCCAGCAGCTTGGTAGGGGGAGCGACCGATACGCAGTATTTT.

This chain's CDR3 is CASSPSYEQYF. The CDR3 bases are TGTGCCAGCAGCCCCTCCTACGAGCAGTACTTC. The rearrangement links TRBV11-1 to TRBJ2-7; no firm D call. This CDR3 is built from 11 residues. From germline, CDR1 is SGHAT and CDR2 FQDESV (reference sequence). The V gene lost 5 bases and the J gene lost 0 bases, with 2 bases spanning the gap.

J is TRBJ2-7 and V is TRBV7-2; D may be TRBD2 (6 bases). The germline V gene encodes CDR1 SGHTA and CDR2 FQGNSA. Trimming shortened V by 5 bases and J by 2 bases, and 16 bases separated the two germline ends. CDR3 size: 15 residues. CDR3 sequence (DNA): TGTGCCAGCAGCATGAGTCAGGGACTCCCCTACGAGCAGTACTTC. This gives the protein CASSMSQGLPYEQYF.

V usage is TRBV5-6 and J usage is TRBJ2-6; D is perhaps TRBD2 (6 bases). Germline CDR1 is SGHDT and CDR2 is YYEEEE. The CDR3 runs to 15 residues. The V end lost 4 bases, the J end lost 15 bases, and 23 bases lay between the germline ends. CDR3 residues: CASSPRSSGVRGLTF. The CDR3 DNA reads as TGTGCCAGCAGCCCTAGGAGTAGCGGCGTCAGAGGCCTGACTTTC.

The chain links TRBV5-1 to TRBJ2-5; D not resolved. Per the germline V gene, CDR1 is SGHRS and CDR2 is YFSETQ. Trimming removed 8 bases from V and 1 base from J, with 9 bases in between. The CDR3 is made up of 12 amino acids. The CDR3 here is CASGGFQETQYF. The CDR3 DNA sequence: TGCGCCAGTGGTGGCTTCCAAGAGACCCAGTACTTC.

This clone was found once. V is TRBV5-1 and J is TRBJ2-1, with D uncertain. V lost 0 bases and J lost 2, with 12 bases in between. The CDR3 length is 16 residues. CDR1 is SGHRS and CDR2 is YFSETQ in the germline V gene. CDR3 sequence (DNA): TGCGCCAGCAGCTTGGTTTCGGGTCCCCCCTACAATGAGCAGTTCTTC. Encoded protein: CASSLVSGPPYNEQFF.

The J gene is TRBJ2-7, the V gene TRBV28; 10 bases are a match to TRBD1. Losses at the gene ends were 4 bases for V and 4 bases for J; bases not matched to a gene: 4. The CDR3 totals 14 residues. Germline CDR1 MDHEN, CDR2 SYDVKM. CDR3 bases: TGTGCCAGCAGTTCCGGGACAGGGGCGTACGAGCAGTACTTC. It encodes CASSSGTGAYEQYF.